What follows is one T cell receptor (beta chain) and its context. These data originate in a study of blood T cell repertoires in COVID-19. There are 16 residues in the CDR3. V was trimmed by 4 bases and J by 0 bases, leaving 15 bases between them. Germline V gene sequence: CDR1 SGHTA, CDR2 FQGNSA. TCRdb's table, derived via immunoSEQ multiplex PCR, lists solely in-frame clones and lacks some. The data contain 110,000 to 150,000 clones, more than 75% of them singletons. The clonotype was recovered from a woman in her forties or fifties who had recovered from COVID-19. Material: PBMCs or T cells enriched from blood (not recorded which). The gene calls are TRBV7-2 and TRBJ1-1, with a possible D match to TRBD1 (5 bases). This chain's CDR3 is CASSSPGISVNTEAFF. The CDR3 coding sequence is TGTGCCAGCAGCTCTCCAGGGATCTCGGTGAACACTGAAGCTTTCTTT.